The text below deals with one T cell receptor (beta chain). Its antigen is undetermined. This specimen belongs to a study of T cell responses to AZD1222 COVID-19 vaccine. Generated by immunoSEQ multiplex PCR, the TCRdb table keeps only in-frame clones and is missing some. The table has about 180,000 clones, approximately 90% seen once. V lost 3 bases to trimming and J lost 0 bases, with 8 bases between them. Germline CDR1 and CDR2: LNHDA and SQIVND (reference sequence). The CDR3 contains 14 residues. Study results and caveats: No repertoire was sampled before or during the peak T cell response, only after it. Distributed over spike, vaccine-associated CD4 TCRs predominated at 160-218 and 743-854. White British ancestry dominated among donors, who included more females, and clonal diversity was possibly underestimated. Following two doses of AZD1222, Spike-specific TCR breadth and depth rose.

The rearrangement joins TRBV19 to TRBJ1-1, with D unclear. The TCR comes from an adult who received the MenACWY meningococcal vaccine as a control. The specimen comprised peripheral blood, sampled 28 days after the second dose of the MenACWY control vaccine. For the CDR3, the DNA is TGTGCCAGTAGTATCGGTCTGATGAACACTGAAGCTTTCTTT. It encodes CASSIGLMNTEAFF.